This section outlines one T cell receptor beta chain sequence together with its context. Germline V gene sequence: CDR1 MNHEY, CDR2 SVGEGT. V dropped 2 bases and J dropped 2 bases, with 12 bases sitting between them. This CDR3 is 15 amino acids long. Authors' methods: Using reference gene primer amplification, nucleated cell counts were estimated. Sequenced by immunoSEQ multiplex PCR; TCRdb stores in-frame clones only, minus some. V and J calls and clone size follow that table, whereas D and trimming were derived from the DNA. The sample includes about 120,000 clones, 75% to 85% seen only once; the top ten take 3% to 4.5%. This entry is derived from a study of blood T cell repertoires in COVID-19. In the study overall: Sites in the United States, Italy and Spain provided acute and convalescent COVID-19 samples. PBMCs, B-cell-depleted T cells, or T cells provided the cDNA or gDNA that made up the material.

The TCR was taken from a woman at least 80 years old with acute or convalescent COVID-19. Sequencing was done on a sample of peripheral blood. V is TRBV6-2 or TRBV6-3 and J is TRBJ1-1; D may be TRBD1 (6 bases). This chain's CDR3 is CASSYGGAGNTEAFF. The CDR3 DNA follows: TGTGCCAGCAGTTACGGGGGGGCCGGAAACACTGAAGCTTTCTTT.